This TCR beta chain was identified during a study of cytomegalovirus exposure and HLA in healthy donors. The PCR contained 60 Vbeta and 13 Jbeta primers. Assay: immunoSEQ multiplex PCR; the TCRdb copy retains only in-frame clones and omits some. The table lists some 250,000 clones, 82% of them singletons, with over 5% in the top ten. This CDR3 region has 15 residues. The germline CDR1 and CDR2 sequences are LNHDA and SQIVND (reference sequence). Unmatched junction bases numbered 9, after V lost 5 bases and J lost 4 bases. The TCR comes from a woman aged 40-49 years in good health and CMV-seropositive. This chain links TRBV19 with TRBJ1-2; 8 nucleotides line up with TRBD1. The sequencing input was PBMCs. CDR3 nucleotides: TGTGCCAGTAGTTACTCCGGGACAGGTGCCTATGGCTACACCTTC. It yields the protein CASSYSGTGAYGYTF. Looking up the rest from reference TRBV19 and TRBJ1-2 gives the full variable domain: DGGITQSPKYLFRKEGQNVTLSCEQNLNHDAMYWYRQDPGQGLRLIYYSQIVNDFQKGDIAEGYSVSREKKESFPLTVTSAQKNPTAFYLCASSYSGTGAYGYTFGSGTRLTVV.